One and the same sample provided the 4 T cell receptor beta chains below, sequenced in a study of blood T cell repertoires in COVID-19. Clones were sequenced by immunoSEQ multiplex PCR, and TCRdb holds only the in-frame ones, with some missing. This sample carries about 220,000 clones, about four fifths of them seen once, and the ten largest clones take 1.3%. Material for sequencing was PBMCs or T cells enriched from blood (not recorded which). The source of these receptors is a woman aged 40-49 years with acute COVID-19.

The chain carries TRBV21-1 and TRBJ2-1; TRBD2 was called by the table and not checked on the DNA. TRBV21-1 is a pseudogene locus. CDR3 length: 12 amino acids. The CDR3: CANAGEDNEQFF. CDR3 coding DNA: TGTGCCAATGCGGGTGAGGACAATGAGCAGTTCTTC.

The chain combines TRBV5-1 with TRBJ1-1; weak D call: TRBD1 (5 bases). Germline V gene lookup returns CDR1 SGHRS and CDR2 YFSETQ. CDR3 length equals 13 residues. Trimming removed 4 bases at V and 4 bases at J, with 11 bases between. In nucleotides, the CDR3 is TGCGCCAGCAGCGCCGGGAGGGGCACTGAAGCTTTCTTT. Amino acid sequence: CASSAGRGTEAFF.

The chain carries TRBV5-5 and TRBJ2-3, with D unresolved. CDR3 length equals 13 residues. CDR1 SGHKS and CDR2 YYEKEE come from the germline V gene (reference sequence). V lost 0 bases to trimming and J lost 2 bases, with 4 bases between them. Written as DNA, the CDR3 is TGTGCCAGCAGCTTGGTAGCCACAGATACGCAGTATTTT. Its translation is CASSLVATDTQYF. Full variable domain (missing parts from reference TRBV5-5 and TRBJ2-3): DAGVTQSPTHLIKTRGQQVTLRCSPISGHKSVSWYQQVLGQGPQFIFQYYEKEERGRGNFPDRFSARQFPNYSSELNVNALLLGDSALYLCASSLVATDTQYFGPGTRLTVL.

This clone was recorded many times. The chain combines TRBV11-2 with TRBJ2-2, with 7 nucleotides matching TRBD2. The CDR3 has 16 residues. Germline V lookup: CDR1 SGHAT, CDR2 FQNNGV. The V segment lost 2 bases and the J segment 1 base; nucleotides outside the gene matches: 4. CDR3 in amino acids: CASSLRSSGNTGELFF. DNA for the CDR3: TGTGCCAGCAGCTTAAGGTCTAGCGGGAACACCGGGGAGCTGTTTTTT. Variable domain in full (rest from reference TRBV11-2 and TRBJ2-2): EAGVAQSPRYKIIEKRQSVAFWCNPISGHATLYWYQQILGQGPKLLIQFQNNGVVDDSQLPKDRFSAERLKGVDSTLKIQPAKLEDSAVYLCASSLRSSGNTGELFFGEGSRLTVL.